These 15 T cell receptor beta chains were all obtained from the same sample, sequenced in a study of blood T cells in healthy people across ages. For the second PCR, which ran for about 7 to 11 cycles, a sample-barcoded 5' primer and a J-beta primer mix were used. Each CDR3 protein gets one entry after TCRdb re-called the 5' RACE reads with MiXCR. The table has just under 900,000 distinct CDR3 sequences, about 28% seen once. Source material: blood. The receptors originated from a woman older than 75 in good health.

V and J are TRBV20-1 and TRBJ1-1; D possibly corresponds to TRBD1 (6 bases). Looked up from germline, CDR1 is DFQATT and CDR2 is SNEGSKA (reference sequence). The CDR3 is 14 residues long. The V and J ends lost 0 bases and 3 bases respectively, with 11 bases between them. This CDR3 is CSARDPAGDTEAFF. Here the CDR3 DNA reads TGCAGTGCTAGAGATCCGGCAGGGGACACTGAAGCTTTCTTT.

This clonotype came up a few times. This sequence joins TRBV7-2 and TRBJ2-5; TRBD1 or TRBD2 may be the D gene (5 bases each). This CDR3 spans 16 amino acids. Trimming stripped 1 base from V and 11 bases from J, with 23 bases between. Germline loops: CDR1 SGHTA, CDR2 FQGNSA. The CDR3 is CASSLGGAGNYNEQYF. CDR3 DNA sequence: TGTGCCAGCAGCTTAGGAGGGGCAGGGAACTACAATGAGCAGTACTTC.

A few counts support this clonotype. The genes are TRBV6-5 and TRBJ2-7, with D maybe TRBD2 (6 bases). V was shortened by 7 bases and J by 7 bases, with 23 bases between the two germline ends. The CDR3 loop spans 15 amino acids. The germline gives CDR1 MNHEY, CDR2 SVGAGI. CDR3 sequence: CASTRPGRGYNEQYF. The CDR3 nucleotides read TGTGCCAGCACCCGACCGGGACGGGGGTACAATGAGCAGTACTTC.

This clonotype has ten or more counts. The chain uses TRBV6-5 and TRBJ2-7; 13 positions agree with TRBD2. The germline V gene has CDR1 MNHEY and CDR2 SVGAGI. V shed 5 bases, J shed 0 bases, and the junction held 4 bases outside the gene matches. The CDR3 is 16 residues long. The CDR3 reads CASSRGLAGSSYEQYF. DNA for the CDR3: TGTGCCAGCAGTAGGGGACTAGCGGGGAGCTCCTACGAGCAGTACTTC.

There are a few counts of this clonotype. The rearrangement uses TRBV6-1 and TRBJ1-5, with 10 bases lining up with TRBD1. The CDR3 consists of 18 residues. Unmatched junction bases numbered 11, after V lost 6 bases and J lost 0 bases. Germline V gene lookup returns CDR1 MNHNS and CDR2 SASEGT. This CDR3 is CASSPRRDRGYSNQPQHF. CDR3 DNA: TGTGCCAGCAGCCCGCGCCGGGACAGGGGATATAGCAATCAGCCCCAGCATTTT.

At least ten counts were recorded for this clonotype. This rearrangement joins TRBV29-1 to TRBJ2-5; D is ambiguous. Trimming shortened V by 4 bases and J by 5 bases, and 5 bases separated the two germline ends. The length of the CDR3 is 10 residues. Germline CDR1 SQVTM, CDR2 ANQGSEA. DNA for the CDR3: TGCAGCGTTGCACGGGAGACCCAGTACTTC. Protein: CSVARETQYF.

This clonotype occurred many times. The rearrangement joins TRBV2 to TRBJ2-7; the match to TRBD2 covers 10 bases. CDR1 is SNHLY and CDR2 is FYNNEI in the germline V gene. This CDR3 contains 17 residues. V lost 3 bases to trimming and J lost 0 bases; unmatched junction nucleotides: 8. Written as DNA, the CDR3 is TGTGCCAGCAGTGATGGTATAGCGGGGGGAAGCTCCTACGAGCAGTACTTC. It yields the protein CASSDGIAGGSSYEQYF. The whole variable domain, filled in from reference TRBV2 and TRBJ2-7, reads EPEVTQTPSHQVTQMGQEVILRCVPISNHLYFYWYRQILGQKVEFLVSFYNNEISEKSEIFDDQFSVERPDGSNFTLKIRSTKLEDSAMYFCASSDGIAGGSSYEQYFGPGTRLTVT.

The chain is built from TRBV2 and TRBJ1-1, with D unclear. The V gene lost 4 bases and the J gene lost 0 bases, with 18 bases spanning the gap. CDR3 size: 17 residues. The germline V gene encodes CDR1 SNHLY and CDR2 FYNNEI. The CDR3 sequence: CASSGPPSGRLNTEAFF. In DNA, the CDR3 is TGTGCCAGCAGTGGCCCCCCCAGCGGTCGACTGAACACTGAAGCTTTCTTT.

This clonotype occurred a few times. An end of the junction differs from the germline gene, which may be a read error. The chain recombines TRBV7-6 with TRBJ1-2; D perhaps matches TRBD1 (5 bases). The CDR3 is made up of 15 amino acids. Germline V gene lookup returns CDR1 SGHVS and CDR2 FNYEAQ. CDR3 nucleotides: TGTGCCTGCAGCTTAGGGGCAGGTTCTAACTATGGCTACACCTTC. Amino acid sequence: CACSLGAGSNYGYTF.

This clonotype has at least ten counts. The gene calls are TRBV9 and TRBJ2-1; 7 positions agree with TRBD1. From germline, CDR1 is SGDLS and CDR2 YYNGEE. With 0 bases clipped from V and 9 bases from J, the junction kept 9 bases outside the gene matches. This CDR3 contains 15 residues. The CDR3 DNA reads TGTGCCAGCAGCGTAGGTGACAGGGTAGGCGGTGAGCAGTTCTTC. Its translation is CASSVGDRVGGEQFF.

The J gene is TRBJ2-7, the V gene TRBV2, with D hard to call. This CDR3 comprises 13 residues. From germline, CDR1 is SNHLY and CDR2 FYNNEI. V dropped 4 bases and J dropped 5 bases, with 12 bases sitting between them. The CDR3 bases are TGTGCCAGCAGTGTCCAGGTCCCTAACGAGCAGTACTTC. Translation gives CASSVQVPNEQYF.

This clonotype was observed at least ten times. The chain recombines TRBV7-7 with TRBJ2-5; TRBD1 matches at 9 bases. Germline lookup yields CDR1 SSHAT and CDR2 FNYEAQ (reference sequence). This CDR3 region has 16 residues. V lost 4 bases and J lost 4; bases outside the gene matches: 10. The CDR3 region is CASSSSGQGRGETQYF. The DNA for the CDR3 is TGTGCCAGCAGCTCCTCGGGACAGGGTCGTGGAGAGACCCAGTACTTC.

This clonotype was seen ten or more times. The gene calls are TRBV5-4 and TRBJ2-5; 9 positions match TRBD2. Germline V lookup: CDR1 SGHNT, CDR2 YYREEE (reference sequence). The V gene end was trimmed by 5 bases and the J gene end by 5 bases; junction bases not matched to a gene: 13. The CDR3 spans 16 residues. DNA for the CDR3: TGTGCCAGCAGTCCACGACTAGCGGCTGGGGAGGAGACCCAGTACTTC. It yields the protein CASSPRLAAGEETQYF.

This clonotype has a handful of counts. The chain joins TRBV5-5 to TRBJ1-4; unclear D gene. Deletions cut 4 bases from V and 3 bases from J, with 16 bases between. From germline, CDR1 is SGHKS and CDR2 YYEKEE (reference sequence). This CDR3 contains 16 residues. The CDR3 here is CASSPGSGRANEKLFF. The CDR3 nucleotides read TGTGCCAGCAGCCCTGGCTCGGGGAGGGCTAATGAAAAACTGTTTTTT.

Only one count was recorded for this clonotype. The chain joins TRBV28 to TRBJ2-1; D is unclear. This CDR3 comprises 15 residues. Trimming removed 8 bases from V and 6 bases from J, with 20 bases in between. CDR1 is MDHEN, CDR2 SYDVKM, per germline. The CDR3 DNA follows: TGTGCCAGCGTGTCGACCCCGAGTTCTTGCAATGAGCAGTTCTTC. Translation gives CASVSTPSSCNEQFF.